This T cell receptor beta chain derives from a study of T cells in localized non-small cell lung cancer. Per germline, CDR1 SNHLY and CDR2 FYNNEI. This CDR3 spans 14 amino acids. With V trimmed by 5 bases and J by 5 bases, 8 bases remained unmatched. Regarding the study as a whole: A raised T cell density in blood coincided with lengthier overall survival. Uninvolved adjacent lung had more T cell clonality than any other tissue, topping tumor. There were a median about 53 of the top 100 tumor clones appearing in adjacent lung.

The data were produced by immunoSEQ multiplex PCR, yet TCRdb's version contains in-frame clones alone and is incomplete. This repertoire shows about 32,000 clones, roughly 90% found once; its top ten account for 4.2%. Comments on this clone: What it binds is not known.

The sequenced sample was peripheral blood mononuclear cells, obtained before any cancer treatment. The sequence came from a woman aged 40-70 years with stage III lung adenocarcinoma. The chain carries TRBV2 and TRBJ1-1, with 7 bases identical to TRBD1. The chain's CDR3 is CASSRDRAGTEAFF. DNA of the CDR3: TGTGCCAGCAGTAGAGACAGGGCAGGGACTGAAGCTTTCTTT.